This is a list of T cell receptor beta chains from one sample in a study of spatial heterogeneity in lung cancer. One entry per CDR3 protein results from TCRdb running MiXCR on the 5' RACE reads. The sample records about 5,700 distinct CDR3 sequences, roughly 16% being singletons. The sample here was lung tumor tissue, taken at surgery. These TCRs come from a male donor with early-stage non-small cell lung cancer. Each CDR3 is given with its conserved first and last residue. A D gene is named only where the DNA matches it firmly.

CDR3 protein | V gene | D gene | CDR3 length | J gene
CASSRSSGGAYNEQFF | TRBV5-6 | TRBD2 | 16 | TRBJ2-1
CASSGGLAGTDTQYF | TRBV2 | TRBD2 | 15 | TRBJ2-3
CSVDLQGYEQYF | TRBV29-1 | - | 12 | TRBJ2-7
CASSENGPAYNEQFF | TRBV9 | - | 15 | TRBJ2-1
CASSLGLSGGQKEQYF | TRBV7-2 | - | 16 | TRBJ2-7
CSVETTPYEQYF | TRBV29-1 | - | 12 | TRBJ2-7
CASSQDRAGGQYF | TRBV4-3 | TRBD2 | 13 | TRBJ2-7
CASSLATSQDTQYF | TRBV5-1 | - | 14 | TRBJ2-3
CASGQGRAQPQHF | TRBV19 | TRBD1 | 13 | TRBJ1-5
CASQRTGGGETQYF | TRBV19 | TRBD1 | 14 | TRBJ2-5
CASSLVRGDGEQFF | TRBV7-9 | TRBD2 | 14 | TRBJ2-1
CASGLVTSEQYF | TRBV12-5 | - | 12 | TRBJ2-7
CAIRGDRGDTGELFF | TRBV10-3 | TRBD1 | 15 | TRBJ2-2
CASSLRTSGGLYNEQFF | TRBV12-3/TRBV12-4 | TRBD2 | 17 | TRBJ2-1
CSVGPGHPNTEAFF | TRBV29-1 | - | 14 | TRBJ1-1
CASSLGTGRGDTQYF | TRBV11-3 | - | 15 | TRBJ2-3
CASSDPISRNTQYF | TRBV25-1 | - | 14 | TRBJ2-3
CASSARGAGDPGYSTDTQYF | TRBV6-2/TRBV6-3 | - | 20 | TRBJ2-3
CASSSGTSGATDTQYF | TRBV5-1 | TRBD2 | 16 | TRBJ2-3
CASSPGTGYTEAFF | TRBV5-1 | TRBD1 | 14 | TRBJ1-1
CASSRSGTGLNEQFF | TRBV18 | TRBD1 | 15 | TRBJ2-1
CASSLLSGANYGYTF | TRBV27 | - | 15 | TRBJ1-2
CASSEEDGTADTQYF | TRBV2 | TRBD1 | 15 | TRBJ2-3
CASSPRGRKTQYF | TRBV7-3 | - | 13 | TRBJ2-5
CSVELAGAEGYEQYF | TRBV29-1 | TRBD2 | 15 | TRBJ2-7
CASSLRDLSADTQYF | TRBV12-3/TRBV12-4 | - | 15 | TRBJ2-3
CASSNRDTLETLHF | TRBV21-1 | - | 14 | TRBJ1-6
CASRLLAGGPDTQYF | TRBV6-6 | TRBD2 | 15 | TRBJ2-3
CASSLGWQGYEQYF | TRBV27 | - | 14 | TRBJ2-7
CATSNRGLGEQYF | TRBV7-8 | TRBD1 | 13 | TRBJ2-7
CASSTDRAGEKLFF | TRBV28 | TRBD1 | 14 | TRBJ1-4
CASTLGPGANEKLFF | TRBV4-1 | - | 15 | TRBJ1-4
CANRDHEQYF | TRBV5-1 | - | 10 | TRBJ2-7
CASSFLGTDTDTQYF | TRBV28 | TRBD1 | 15 | TRBJ2-3
CASSSQTGAPGQPQHF | TRBV5-8 | TRBD1 | 16 | TRBJ1-5
CATTQGWGAGATQETQYF | TRBV12-3/TRBV12-4 | TRBD2 | 18 | TRBJ2-5
CASSPKRNTEAFF | TRBV11-2 | - | 13 | TRBJ1-1
CASSLKGDGYTF | TRBV6-6 | - | 12 | TRBJ1-2
CASRPTSGGAEFF | TRBV28 | TRBD2 | 13 | TRBJ2-1
CASSLGLAGDIDEQYF | TRBV27 | TRBD2 | 16 | TRBJ2-7
CASSYLPVEGAGELFF | TRBV5-1 | - | 16 | TRBJ2-2
CASSYGQLQFF | TRBV12-3/TRBV12-4 | - | 11 | TRBJ2-1
CASSFPLRLAGDNEQFF | TRBV12-3/TRBV12-4 | TRBD2 | 17 | TRBJ2-1
CASSGPSGGNIDTQYF | TRBV6-1 | TRBD2 | 16 | TRBJ2-3
CSARPRTGPYEQYF | TRBV20-1 | TRBD1 | 14 | TRBJ2-7
CASCPGQQYNEQFF | TRBV28 | TRBD1 | 14 | TRBJ2-1
CASSVASTGANVLTF | TRBV9 | - | 15 | TRBJ2-6
CASSQERDHQETQYF | TRBV3-1 | - | 15 | TRBJ2-5
CASSATGGRPTEAFF | TRBV7-3 | TRBD1 | 15 | TRBJ1-1
CASRDRGLLDEQYF | TRBV5-1 | TRBD1 | 14 | TRBJ2-7
CASRQTSGWETQYF | TRBV28 | TRBD2 | 14 | TRBJ2-5
CASSVLAQETQYF | TRBV2 | - | 13 | TRBJ2-5
CASSRGQGGEQYF | TRBV7-2 | TRBD1 | 13 | TRBJ2-7
CASKPFLASYNEQFF | TRBV6-2/TRBV6-3 | - | 15 | TRBJ2-1
CASSSEPYNEQFF | TRBV7-2 | - | 13 | TRBJ2-1